The clone carrying this TCR beta chain was counted ten times or more. Trimming removed 0 bases from V and 0 bases from J, with 6 bases in between. CDR1 and CDR2 from the germline V gene are LGHNA and YNFKEQ. This CDR3 contains 15 residues. TCRdb re-analysed the RT-PCR reads in MiXCR, keeping a single row per CDR3 protein. Of about 680,000 distinct CDR3 sequences in the sample, over 12% are singletons; the top ten hold around 3.3%. The source is a female donor in good health, serving as a healthy control. The sequencing input was memory CD4+ T cells from blood. The chain recombines TRBV4-2 with TRBJ1-5; the D is unclear. As DNA, the CDR3 is TGTGCCAGCAGCCAAGATGGGCATAGCAATCAGCCCCAGCATTTT. As protein: CASSQDGHSNQPQHF.